Below, 9 T cell receptor beta chains from the same sample are listed, as sequenced in a study of OX40 agonist ivuxolimab in advanced cancers. Generated by immunoSEQ multiplex PCR, the TCRdb table keeps only in-frame clones and is missing some. Here the sample spans fewer than 80,000 clones, 83% being singletons. This specimen was CD4+ or CD8+ T cells sorted from blood, taken in a trial of the OX40 agonist ivuxolimab. All receptors derive from an adult with an advanced solid tumor such as melanoma, head and neck, liver or kidney cancer.

V is TRBV14 and J is TRBJ1-1; D call uncertain. The CDR3 is 14 amino acids. CDR1 is SGHDN, CDR2 FVKESK, per germline. V lost 3 bases, J lost 5 bases, and 13 bases lay in between. The DNA for the CDR3 is TGTGCCAGCAGCCATCCGGGGAGAAGGACTGAAGCTTTCTTT. This gives the protein CASSHPGRRTEAFF.

V gene TRBV14 combines with J gene TRBJ1-6; D is perhaps TRBD1 (6 bases). V was shortened by 8 bases and J by 4 bases, with 15 bases between the two germline ends. CDR3 size: 15 residues. Germline assignment: CDR1 SGHDN and CDR2 FVKESK. CDR3 region: CASSRDITYNSPLHF. CDR3 DNA sequence: TGTGCCAGCTCCCGGGACATAACATATAATTCACCCCTCCACTTT.

The chain joins TRBV28 to TRBJ2-5, with TRBD1 identical over 10 bases. Looked up from germline, CDR1 is MDHEN and CDR2 is SYDVKM. V was pared by 7 bases and J by 1 base, with 15 bases of the junction left unmatched. The CDR3 extends over 18 amino acids. Written as DNA, the CDR3 is TGTGCCAGCACCTATACCCTCGGGACAGGGGTGTTCCAAGAGACCCAGTACTTC. Residues: CASTYTLGTGVFQETQYF.

This sequence joins TRBV11-2 and TRBJ1-2, with TRBD1 matching 7 bases. CDR3 size: 16 residues. Germline trimming cut 3 bases from V and 5 bases from J; bases unmatched to any gene: 12. Per germline, CDR1 SGHAT and CDR2 FQNNGV. This CDR3 reads CASSFTGVGREYGYTF. The CDR3, as DNA: TGTGCCAGCAGCTTCACAGGGGTTGGTCGAGAGTATGGCTACACCTTC.

The rearrangement joins TRBV27 to TRBJ2-1, with no clear D. V lost 1 base and J lost 6, with 4 bases in between. This CDR3 comprises 12 residues. CDR1 and CDR2 from the germline V gene are MNHEY and SMNVEV (reference sequence). CDR3 region: CASSLWGNEQFF. The DNA for the CDR3 is TGTGCCAGCAGTTTATGGGGCAATGAGCAGTTCTTC.

The V gene is TRBV29-1, the J gene TRBJ1-2; D not certain. V lost 0 bases and J lost 5, with 19 bases in between. Germline values: CDR1 SQVTM, CDR2 ANQGSEA. This CDR3 region has 16 residues. The CDR3 DNA reads TGCAGCGTTGAAGAATGGGCAGCCCCGAAAGGTTATGGCTACACCTTC. Its translation: CSVEEWAAPKGYGYTF. Complete variable domain (other parts from reference TRBV29-1 and TRBJ1-2): SAVISQKPSRDICQRGTSLTIQCQVDSQVTMMFWYRQQPGQSLTLIATANQGSEATYESGFVIDKFPISRPNLTFSTLTVSNMSPEDSSIYLCSVEEWAAPKGYGYTFGSGTRLTVV.

The chain combines TRBV5-1 with TRBJ2-1; D might be TRBD2 (6 bases). The V gene's germline CDR1 is SGHRS and CDR2 YFSETQ. The CDR3 consists of 16 residues. V gave up 0 bases and J gave up 6 bases, with 16 bases separating them. CDR3 residues: CASSLDGYVGGNEQFF. CDR3 sequence (DNA): TGCGCCAGCAGCTTGGATGGCTACGTGGGGGGCAATGAGCAGTTCTTC.

This clone appeared a single time. The CDR3 bases are TGCGCTACGAACAGGGGGCACGACAATGAGCAGTTCTTC. Translating gives CATNRGHDNEQFF. The chain is built from TRBV5-1 and TRBJ2-1, with 9 bases lining up with TRBD1. CDR3 length: 13 residues. In germline, CDR1 is SGHRS, CDR2 YFSETQ.

This sequence joins TRBV2 and TRBJ2-2; TRBD2 might be the D (6 bases). This CDR3 is built from 14 residues. The ends were cut back, 6 bases at V and 4 bases at J, with 12 bases in the middle. Germline CDR1 and CDR2: SNHLY and FYNNEI. The CDR3 nucleotides read TGTGCCAGCAGAGAAACTAGCTCCACCGGGGAGCTGTTTTTT. This codes for CASRETSSTGELFF.